This T cell receptor beta chain was recovered during a study of shared clonotypes between healthy human individuals. The data were produced by immunoSEQ multiplex PCR, yet TCRdb's version contains in-frame clones alone and is incomplete. Of around 2.5 million clones in the sample, 80% to 95% were seen once. This clone was found once. As yet, its antigen is unknown. Trimming took 4 bases from V and 9 from J; bases not matched to a gene: 7. The CDR3 runs 14 residues. Germline V gene data show CDR1 as MNHEY and CDR2 as SVGAGI. Notes on the study in general: Naive subsets generally exceeded memory subsets in estimated richness.

The sample comprised naive CD4+ T cells from PBMCs. As for subset: CD45RA+ positively selected. The TCR originated in a man aged 18-30 years in good health. Some clones in this sample may be carry-over from other donors' samples. The chain combines TRBV6-5 with TRBJ1-1, with 11 bases that match TRBD1. The CDR3 bases are TGTGCCAGCAGTTCCCCCGGGACAGGGGGGCAAGCTTTCTTT. Translating gives CASSSPGTGGQAFF.